These T cell receptor beta chains were read from a single sample in a study of blood T cell repertoires in COVID-19. This table comes from immunoSEQ multiplex PCR, and its TCRdb copy is limited to in-frame clones, with some not included. Of under 300,000 clones listed, approximately 85% were seen once; the top ten hold 1.9%. The sequencing sample was made of PBMCs or T cells enriched from blood (not recorded which). Receptors were obtained from a woman in her 50s who had recovered from COVID-19. Both conserved end residues are part of each CDR3.

V gene,CDR3 length,CDR3 protein
TRBV5-5,13,CASSLDGGYEQYF
TRBV15,17,CATSEPSGGRAHNEQFF
TRBV5-4,15,CASSLPSGKTYEQYF
TRBV15,16,CATSRGGLAGGSEQFF
TRBV28,13,CASSFVSPDEQYF
TRBV3-1/TRBV3-2,15,CASSVSGRTTDTQYF
TRBV2,12,CASALSGNTIYF
TRBV19,15,CASSRTRRQAYGYTF
TRBV27,13,CASSFTGGTEAFF
TRBV29-1,14,CSVEGGLAGIEQFF
TRBV28,12,CASSTFGYEQYF
TRBV5-1,14,CASSLRGTNEKLFF
TRBV5-1,14,CASSLGQGAGTQYF
TRBV19,14,CASRGGNSNQPQHF
TRBV12-5,13,CASGLPFSGEQFF
TRBV28,14,CASSLSRTGRGAFF
TRBV21-1,12,CASRPRRDTQYF
TRBV18,14,CASSPDRGSTEAFF
TRBV27,17,CASSLGTSGGSYNEQFF
TRBV28,15,CASKGEGTGANVLTF
TRBV3-1/TRBV3-2,12,CASSQFIYEQYF
TRBV4-2,16,CASSQVAGDSNQPQHF
TRBV28,16,CASSTVGTGGSGTQYF
TRBV5-1,14,CASSLVREATEAFF
TRBV10-3,13,CAISEGGTEKLFF
TRBV18,15,CASSPASGEKTEAFF
TRBV5-1,15,CASSSGTVNTDTQYF
TRBV29-1,13,CSVGTVMNTEAFF
TRBV6-5,12,CASSLARNEQFF
TRBV12-3/TRBV12-4,12,CASNRGEQPQHF
TRBV2,13,CASIRGAQETQYF
TRBV6-5,15,CASTSGTRSYNEQFF
TRBV7-3,15,CASSLTPDKNTEAFF
TRBV6-1,13,CASSEAGSTEAFF
TRBV5-8,13,CASSFSGIDEAFF
TRBV7-9,13,CASSKELGGEQFF
TRBV10-3,16,CAISESRSSYNSPLHF
TRBV6-5,16,CASSYSAGGNTGELFF
TRBV5-5,14,CASSLEEGRETQYF
TRBV6-1,17,CASSKVPGYSGGQPQHF
TRBV27,17,CASSISGKPTSTDTQYF
TRBV18,15,CASSPVSQGAGELFF
TRBV28,14,CASSLGLRVGEQYF
TRBV6-5,15,CASSISGTPLYGYTF
TRBV3-1/TRBV3-2,14,CASSHVGGLDIQYF
TRBV27,15,CASSQTTGALTEAFF
TRBV28,13,CASSVDRNYGYTF
TRBV7-9,14,CASSFQMGAGGYTF
TRBV11-3,15,CASSLGASVNSPLHF
TRBV3-1/TRBV3-2,18,CASSQDLGQGRSNQPQHF
TRBV10-3,18,CAISESILREGLHNEQFF